The 18 T cell receptor beta chains reported below all come from one sample, sequenced in a study of T cell repertoires in cytomegalovirus infection. TCRdb reprocessed the reads with MiXCR, giving one entry per CDR3 protein. The sample yields hundreds of thousands of distinct CDR3 sequences, 9% to 9.5% seen once. Sequenced: PBMCs. Receptors were obtained from a human donor in good health (CMV status not recorded). Some clones in this sample may be carry-over from other donors' samples.

About this clonotype itself: This may be a read error: a much more frequent sequence differs by one nucleotide. J is TRBJ2-5 and V is TRBV7-2, with D tentatively TRBD1 (5 bases). The CDR3 is made up of 15 amino acids. Germline assignment: CDR1 SGHTA and CDR2 FQGNSA. CDR3: CASSLQLGVQGTQYF. CDR3 nucleotides: TGTGCCAGCAGCTTACAGCTAGGGGTACAAGGGACCCAGTACTTC. Supplemented by reference TRBV7-2 and TRBJ2-5, the full variable domain reads GAGVSQSPSNKVTEKGKDVELRCDPISGHTALYWYRQSLGQGLEFLIYFQGNSAPDKSGLPSDRFSAERTGGSVSTLTIQRTQQEDSAVYLCASSLQLGVQGTQYFGPGTRLLVL.

This chain joins TRBV28 and TRBJ2-5; TRBD2 agrees at 8 bases. CDR1 and CDR2 (germline): MDHEN, SYDVKM. V gave up 7 bases and J gave up 0 bases; unmatched junction bases: 4. CDR3 length: 14 residues. CDR3 region: CASNPSGYQETQYF. DNA for the CDR3: TGTGCCAGCAATCCTAGCGGGTACCAAGAGACCCAGTACTTC.

This clonotype was recorded a few times. The rearrangement uses TRBV28 and TRBJ2-7, with 10 positions matching TRBD2. The CDR3 extends over 15 amino acids. Losses at the gene ends were 3 bases for V and 2 bases for J; bases not matched to a gene: 4. The germline V gene encodes CDR1 MDHEN and CDR2 SYDVKM. The CDR3 here is CASSLHLAGAYEQYF. The CDR3 DNA follows: TGTGCCAGCAGTTTGCACCTAGCGGGAGCCTACGAGCAGTACTTC.

This clonotype came up many times. J is TRBJ2-1 and V is TRBV7-2, with TRBD1 matching over 8 bases. CDR1 and CDR2 (germline): SGHTA, FQGNSA. The V segment lost 6 bases and the J segment 6 bases; nucleotides outside the gene matches: 7. The CDR3 length is 14 residues. DNA of the CDR3: TGTGCCAGCAGTTTCCAGGGGGCGCGCAATGAGCAGTTCTTC. It translates to CASSFQGARNEQFF.

The table lists this clonotype with many counts. The chain recombines TRBV11-2 with TRBJ2-5; 7 nucleotides align to TRBD2. The CDR3 length is 14 residues. Per the germline V gene, CDR1 is SGHAT and CDR2 is FQNNGV. V was clipped by 5 bases and J by 5 bases; unmatched bases: 8. The chain's CDR3 is CASSPRGLRETQYF. CDR3 nucleotides: TGTGCCAGCAGCCCTCGGGGACTAAGGGAGACCCAGTACTTC.

The V gene is TRBV28, the J gene TRBJ2-5, with TRBD2 matching 7 bases. The germline CDR1 and CDR2 sequences are MDHEN and SYDVKM. This CDR3 is 17 amino acids long. V lost 3 bases, J lost 2 bases, and 12 bases stayed unmatched. CDR3 in amino acids: CASSLTRELRGQETQYF. The CDR3, as DNA: TGTGCCAGCAGTTTGACTAGAGAGTTGCGGGGGCAAGAGACCCAGTACTTC.

The rearrangement uses TRBV28 and TRBJ2-4; D may be TRBD1 (6 bases). This CDR3 contains 17 residues. Trimming pared 6 bases from V and 0 bases from J, leaving 18 bases between. Germline values: CDR1 MDHEN, CDR2 SYDVKM. The CDR3 DNA reads as TGTGCCAGCAGCTTAGCTGAGGGGGTAGGAGCCAAAAACATTCAGTACTTC. Translated, it gives CASSLAEGVGAKNIQYF.

This clonotype occurred a few times. V and J are TRBV7-9 and TRBJ2-1; TRBD1 matches 9 bases. Per germline, CDR1 SEHNR and CDR2 FQNEAQ (reference sequence). CDR3 length: 21 amino acids. The V and J ends lost 0 bases and 2 bases, in that order; junction bases with no gene match: 17. In DNA, the CDR3 is TGTGCCAGCAGCTTAGCGTCCGACAGGGGGTTCTCCTCTTATACCTACAATGAGCAGTTCTTC. Encoded protein: CASSLASDRGFSSYTYNEQFF. Full variable domain (remainder filled in from reference TRBV7-9 and TRBJ2-1): DTGVSQNPRHKITKRGQNVTFRCDPISEHNRLYWYRQTLGQGPEFLTYFQNEAQLEKSRLLSDRFSAERPKGSFSTLEIQRTEQGDSAMYLCASSLASDRGFSSYTYNEQFFGPGTRLTVL.

Many counts were recorded for this clonotype. The chain employs TRBV29-1 and TRBJ2-5, with a weak D call TRBD2 (6 bases). Trimming pared 8 bases from V and 4 bases from J, leaving 8 bases between. Germline lookup yields CDR1 SQVTM and CDR2 ANQGSEA. This CDR3 has 10 amino acids. The CDR3 DNA reads as TGCAGCCTCGGGGGAGAGACCCAGTACTTC. Translating it yields CSLGGETQYF.

This clonotype was seen many times. This sequence joins TRBV7-8 and TRBJ2-1; 9 bases agree with TRBD2. Germline trimming cut 2 bases from V and 9 bases from J; bases unmatched to any gene: 8. Germline V gives CDR1 SGHVS, CDR2 FQNEAQ. CDR3 length: 15 residues. The CDR3 DNA reads TGTGCCAGCAGCTTAATGGGACTAGCCAGGGGTGAGCAGTTCTTC. Translation: CASSLMGLARGEQFF. Supplemented by reference TRBV7-8 and TRBJ2-1, the full variable domain reads GAGVSQSPRYKVAKRGQDVALRCDPISGHVSLFWYQQALGQGPEFLTYFQNEAQLDKSGLPSDRFFAERPEGSVSTLKIQRTQQEDSAVYLCASSLMGLARGEQFFGPGTRLTVL.

This chain uses TRBV6-2 or TRBV6-3 with TRBJ2-1; 10 nucleotides line up with TRBD2. The V segment lost 5 bases and the J segment 0 bases; nucleotides outside the gene matches: 10. The CDR3 spans 18 residues. The germline CDR1 and CDR2 sequences are MNHEY and SVGEGT. The CDR3 spells CASSTRTSGLSSYNEQFF. The CDR3 nucleotides read TGTGCCAGCAGTACCCGGACTAGCGGATTGAGCTCCTACAATGAGCAGTTCTTC.

J is TRBJ2-1 and V is TRBV4-1; D not resolved. V gave up 4 bases and J gave up 6 bases, with 7 bases separating them. From germline, CDR1 is MGHRA and CDR2 YSYEKL. This CDR3 region has 12 residues. The CDR3 here is CASSPDTNEQFF. DNA for the CDR3: TGCGCCAGCAGCCCCGACACCAATGAGCAGTTCTTC.

The table lists this clonotype with a few counts. The chain uses TRBV10-3 and TRBJ1-2; 11 nucleotides line up with TRBD1. There are 16 residues in the CDR3. Losses at the gene ends were 4 bases for V and 7 bases for J; bases not matched to a gene: 11. Germline-derived CDR1 and CDR2 are ENHRY and SYGVKD. The CDR3 spells CAISAETGQGVVGYTF. In nucleotides, the CDR3 is TGTGCCATCAGTGCCGAGACGGGACAGGGGGTCGTTGGCTACACCTTC.

Only a few counts were recorded for this clonotype. The chain links TRBV11-2 to TRBJ1-5; unclear D gene. Germline-derived CDR1 and CDR2 are SGHAT and FQNNGV. The ends were cut back, 5 bases at V and 2 bases at J, with 10 bases in the middle. The CDR3 sequence is 14 residues long. CDR3 DNA: TGTGCCAGCAGCCCTTTACGGGGCAATCAGCCCCAGCATTTT. Amino acid sequence: CASSPLRGNQPQHF.

Only a few counts were recorded for this clonotype. Here the CDR3 reads CASSTPGQSYGYTF. The CDR3 DNA is TGCGCCAGCAGCACCCCGGGACAGAGCTATGGCTACACCTTC. This chain links TRBV5-1 with TRBJ1-2; TRBD1 agrees at 7 bases. Germline assignment: CDR1 SGHRS and CDR2 YFSETQ. This CDR3 is 14 amino acids long. J was trimmed by 4 bases and V by 4 bases; bases with no gene match: 7.

V is TRBV5-1 and J is TRBJ2-1; 10 nucleotides align to TRBD2. The CDR3 spans 14 residues. Trimming took 7 bases from V and 4 from J; bases not matched to a gene: 5. The V gene's germline CDR1 is SGHRS and CDR2 YFSETQ. Written as DNA, the CDR3 is TGCGCCAGCGCCACTAGCGGGGTGTACAATGAGCAGTTCTTC. This gives the protein CASATSGVYNEQFF.

This sequence joins TRBV7-2 and TRBJ2-1; D is unresolved. Germline V gene data show CDR1 as SGHTA and CDR2 as FQGNSA. V lost 5 bases to trimming and J lost 8 bases, with 13 bases between them. This CDR3 has 13 residues. CDR3 amino acids: CASSSFIMDEQFF. The CDR3 nucleotides are TGTGCCAGCAGCAGTTTTATTATGGATGAGCAGTTCTTC.

The genes are TRBV6-8 and TRBJ2-2; unclear D gene. With 6 bases removed from V and 1 base from J, the gap between germline ends came to 18 bases. The CDR3 extends over 17 amino acids. Germline assignment: CDR1 MNHGY and CDR2 SAAAGT. In nucleotides, the CDR3 is TGTGCCAGCAGGCTCAAAGACCGTTCACAGAACACCGGGGAGCTGTTTTTT. Its translation: CASRLKDRSQNTGELFF.